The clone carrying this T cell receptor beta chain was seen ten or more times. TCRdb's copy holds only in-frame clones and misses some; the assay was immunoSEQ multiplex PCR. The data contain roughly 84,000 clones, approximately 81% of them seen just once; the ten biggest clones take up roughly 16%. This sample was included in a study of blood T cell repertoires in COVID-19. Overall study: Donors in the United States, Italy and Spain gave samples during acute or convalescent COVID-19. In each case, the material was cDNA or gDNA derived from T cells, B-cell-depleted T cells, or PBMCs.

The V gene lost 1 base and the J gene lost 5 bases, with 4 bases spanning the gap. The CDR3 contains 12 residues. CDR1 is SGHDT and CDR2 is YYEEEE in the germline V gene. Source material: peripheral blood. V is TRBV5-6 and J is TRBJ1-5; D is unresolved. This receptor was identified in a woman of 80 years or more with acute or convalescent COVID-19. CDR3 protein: CASSLSDQPQHF. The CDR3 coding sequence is TGTGCCAGCAGCTTGAGCGATCAGCCCCAGCATTTT. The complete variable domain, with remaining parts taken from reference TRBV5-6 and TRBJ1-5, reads DAGVTQSPTHLIKTRGQQVTLRCSPKSGHDTVSWYQQALGQGPQFIFQYYEEEERQRGNFPDRFSGHQFPNYSSELNVNALLLGDSALYLCASSLSDQPQHFGDGTRLSIL.